The 4 T cell receptor beta chains below come from one sample, sequenced in a study of T cells expressing NK-cell markers. With the 5' RACE reads reprocessed, TCRdb shows one record per CDR3 protein and no DNA. The sample totals under 600,000 distinct CDR3 sequences. The sequencing input was blood T cells: a sorted CD56 or NKG2C T cell subset, CD4+ or CD8+ T cells, or bulk PBMC T cells (not recorded which). Receptors originate from a woman aged 45-65 years in good health.

The genes are TRBV6-1 and TRBJ1-1. The length of the CDR3 is 15 residues. Per the germline V gene, CDR1 is MNHNS and CDR2 is SASEGT. The CDR3 is CASSASESVNTEAFF.

The chain employs TRBV6-6 and TRBJ2-5; TCRdb indicates TRBD1, and absent DNA this call remains unverified. This CDR3 region has 11 residues. Germline CDR1 is MNHNY and CDR2 is SVGAGI (reference sequence). The CDR3 loop is CASTTGLAQYF.

V usage is TRBV10-2 and J usage is TRBJ1-5. The CDR3 length is 14 residues. Germline lookup yields CDR1 WSHSY and CDR2 SAAADI. CDR3 in amino acids: CASKGVGNNQPQHF.

The V call is TRBV24-1, the J call TRBJ2-1; the D call of TRBD1 rests on TCRdb alone, since no DNA is present to check it. The CDR3 length is 15 residues. Germline loops: CDR1 KGHDR, CDR2 SFDVKD. The CDR3 reads CATSDWGGAYNEQFF.